This T cell receptor beta chain derives from a study of blood T cell repertoires in COVID-19. The protocol was immunoSEQ multiplex PCR, while the TCRdb copy is restricted to in-frame clones and leaves out a portion. The sample yields 100,000 or so clones, 87% seen once. The sample was peripheral blood. This receptor was obtained from a woman in her twenties or thirties with acute or convalescent COVID-19.

The CDR3 DNA sequence: TGTGCCAGCAGCGTAGCGGGAATAAACAATTCACCCCTCCACTTT. It translates to CASSVAGINNSPLHF. This chain joins TRBV9 and TRBJ1-6, with D unresolved. CDR3 length: 15 amino acids. V was shortened by 0 bases and J by 7 bases, with 11 bases between the two germline ends. The germline V gene has CDR1 SGDLS and CDR2 YYNGEE.